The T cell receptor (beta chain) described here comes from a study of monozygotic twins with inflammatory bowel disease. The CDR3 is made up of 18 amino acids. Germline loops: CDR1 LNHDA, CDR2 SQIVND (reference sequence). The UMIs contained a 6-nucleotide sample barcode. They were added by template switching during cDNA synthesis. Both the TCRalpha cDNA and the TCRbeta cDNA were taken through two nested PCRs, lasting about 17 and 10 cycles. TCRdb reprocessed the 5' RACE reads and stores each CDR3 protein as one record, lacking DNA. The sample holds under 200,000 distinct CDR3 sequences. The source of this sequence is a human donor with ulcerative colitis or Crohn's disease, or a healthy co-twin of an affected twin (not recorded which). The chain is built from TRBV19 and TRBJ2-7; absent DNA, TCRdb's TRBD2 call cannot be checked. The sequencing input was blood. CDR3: CTSSIALASGSSSYEQYF.